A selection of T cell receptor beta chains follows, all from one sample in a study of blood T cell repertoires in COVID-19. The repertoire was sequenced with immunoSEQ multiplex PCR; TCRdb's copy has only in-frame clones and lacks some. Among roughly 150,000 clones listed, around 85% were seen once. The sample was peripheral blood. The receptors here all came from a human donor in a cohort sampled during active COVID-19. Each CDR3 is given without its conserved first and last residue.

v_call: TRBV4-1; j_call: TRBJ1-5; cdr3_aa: ASSQARGGLSNQPQH
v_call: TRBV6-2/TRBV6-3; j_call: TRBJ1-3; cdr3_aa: ASSGEDREVFTRSGNTIY
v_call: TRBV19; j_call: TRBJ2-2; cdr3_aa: ASKRGLSNTGELF
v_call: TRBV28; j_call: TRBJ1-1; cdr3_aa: ASAQGWAEAF
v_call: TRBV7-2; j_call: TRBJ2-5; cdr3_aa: ASSFAGAETQY
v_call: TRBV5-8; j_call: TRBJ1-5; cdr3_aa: ASSPNRGGLSNQPQH
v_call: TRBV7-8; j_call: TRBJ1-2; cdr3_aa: ASSSGAGYT
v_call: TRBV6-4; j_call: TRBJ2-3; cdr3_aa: ASSPSGERDTQY
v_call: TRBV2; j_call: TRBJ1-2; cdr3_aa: ASKTGSSYGYT
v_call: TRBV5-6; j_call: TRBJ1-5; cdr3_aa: ASSLGGHQPQH
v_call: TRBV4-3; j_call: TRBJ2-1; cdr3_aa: ASSQGRSGGVYNEQF
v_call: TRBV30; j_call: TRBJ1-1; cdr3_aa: AWSVHRGSNTEAF
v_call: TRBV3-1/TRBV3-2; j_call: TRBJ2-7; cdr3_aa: ASSWSSGGTWVYEQY
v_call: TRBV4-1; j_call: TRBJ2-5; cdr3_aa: ASSQGLAEETQY
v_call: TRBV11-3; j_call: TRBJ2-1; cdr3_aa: ASSLGAPGTGVNEQF
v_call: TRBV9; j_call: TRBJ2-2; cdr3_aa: ASSVSGRAHGELF
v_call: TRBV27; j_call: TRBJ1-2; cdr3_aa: ASSLSRDRAYGYT
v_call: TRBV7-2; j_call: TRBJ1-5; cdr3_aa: ASSSSPGGSNQPQH
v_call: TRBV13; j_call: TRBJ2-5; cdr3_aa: ASSTPAGSLDQETQY
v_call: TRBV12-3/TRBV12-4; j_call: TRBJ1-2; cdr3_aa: ASSLQGYYGYT
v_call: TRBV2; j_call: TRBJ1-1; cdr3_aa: ASKSQDAGTEAF
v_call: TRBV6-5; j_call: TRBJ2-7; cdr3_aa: ASSPGLTTYEQY
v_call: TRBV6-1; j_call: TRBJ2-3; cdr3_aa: ASSETSGGTSTDTQY
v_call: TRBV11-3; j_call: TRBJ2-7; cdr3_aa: ASSLGGAWTSGHEQY
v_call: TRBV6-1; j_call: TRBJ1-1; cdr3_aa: ASSELTGYTEAF
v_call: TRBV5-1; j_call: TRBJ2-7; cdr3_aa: ASSLTGQGAYEQY
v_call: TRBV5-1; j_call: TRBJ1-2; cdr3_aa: ASSLAPGTVNYGYT
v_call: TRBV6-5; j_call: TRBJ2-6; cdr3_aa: ASSRGPGANVLT
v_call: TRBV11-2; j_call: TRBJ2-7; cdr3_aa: ASSQDREYEQY
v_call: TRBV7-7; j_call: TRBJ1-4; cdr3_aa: ASSLGLDGTGSVENEKLF
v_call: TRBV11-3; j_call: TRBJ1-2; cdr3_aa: ASSLVAGTGYT
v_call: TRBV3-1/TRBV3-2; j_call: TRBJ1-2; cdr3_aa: ASSQGTSYGYT
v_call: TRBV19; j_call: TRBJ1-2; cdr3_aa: ASDSDSRGGYT
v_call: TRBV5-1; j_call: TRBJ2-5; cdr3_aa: ASSIQGIRQETQY
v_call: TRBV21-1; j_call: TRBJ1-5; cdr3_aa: ASSKGDRDRAAQPQH
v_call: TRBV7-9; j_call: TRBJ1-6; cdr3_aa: ASSLSLQGNSPLH
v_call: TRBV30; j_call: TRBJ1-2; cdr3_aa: AWMRDAYFGYT
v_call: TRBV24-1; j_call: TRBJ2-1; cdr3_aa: ATSDIEGSPYNEQF
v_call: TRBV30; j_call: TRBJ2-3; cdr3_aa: AWGTSVGTDTQY
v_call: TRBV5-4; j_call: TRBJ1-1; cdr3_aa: ASSFKRTEAF
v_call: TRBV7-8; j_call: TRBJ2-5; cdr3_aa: ASSPHYQETQY
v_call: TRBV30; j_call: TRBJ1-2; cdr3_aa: AWSWDRVIDGYGYT
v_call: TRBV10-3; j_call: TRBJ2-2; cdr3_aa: AISAGVNTGELF
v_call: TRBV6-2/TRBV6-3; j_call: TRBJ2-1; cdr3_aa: ASSLGSGGSKEEF
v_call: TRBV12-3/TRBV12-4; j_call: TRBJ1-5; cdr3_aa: ASSLISPGPQH
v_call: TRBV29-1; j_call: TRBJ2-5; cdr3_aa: SVGQGETQY
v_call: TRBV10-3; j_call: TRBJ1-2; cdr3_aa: AISESVGQGYGYT
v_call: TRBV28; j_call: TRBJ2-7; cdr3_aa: ASSWPVGPEQY
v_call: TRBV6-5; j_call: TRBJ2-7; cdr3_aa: ASKVAGYEQY